Below, 21 T cell receptor beta chains from the same sample are listed, as sequenced in a study of blood T cell repertoires in COVID-19. The table came from immunoSEQ multiplex PCR; TCRdb's copy has only in-frame clones and leaves some out. This table has 60,000 to 75,000 clones, approximately 79% appearing once. The sample taken for sequencing was peripheral blood. These receptors came from a woman in her seventies with acute or convalescent COVID-19.

Concerning this clone: Within the sample, other DNA sequences also encode this same CDR3. The genes are TRBV7-3 and TRBJ2-3, with D maybe TRBD1 (6 bases). Germline-derived CDR1 and CDR2 are SGHTA and FQGTGA. Trimming pared 0 bases from V and 1 base from J, leaving 8 bases between. The CDR3 runs 15 residues. This chain's CDR3 is CASSLTAGGTDTQYF. DNA for the CDR3: TGTGCCAGCAGCTTAACCGCAGGGGGCACAGATACGCAGTATTTT.

This chain joins TRBV20-1 and TRBJ1-1; a weak D match, TRBD1 (6 bases). The V and J ends lost 3 bases and 10 bases respectively, with 12 bases between them. CDR1 and CDR2 from the germline V gene are DFQATT and SNEGSKA (reference sequence). This CDR3 has 11 amino acids. The CDR3 nucleotides read TGCAGTGCTAGCTCGGACAGTGTAGCTTTCTTT. It specifies CSASSDSVAFF.

This clone was observed a handful of times. J is TRBJ2-7 and V is TRBV7-8; 8 positions agree with TRBD1. V was pared by 5 bases and J by 9 bases, with 12 bases of the junction left unmatched. CDR1 and CDR2 from the germline V gene are SGHVS and FQNEAQ. This CDR3 comprises 14 residues. The CDR3 sequence is CASSATGTGGWQYF. The CDR3 bases are TGTGCCAGCAGCGCAACCGGGACAGGAGGGTGGCAGTACTTC.

The chain couples TRBV29-1 to TRBJ2-3; 7 bases fit TRBD2. Germline V gene sequence: CDR1 SQVTM, CDR2 ANQGSEA. The CDR3 is 15 amino acids. The V gene end was trimmed by 3 bases and the J gene end by 3 bases; junction bases not matched to a gene: 9. CDR3 in amino acids: CSVEGSGGGTDTQYF. CDR3 DNA: TGCAGCGTTGAGGGTTCCGGGGGAGGGACAGATACGCAGTATTTT.

This clone was seen once. The rearrangement joins TRBV6-1 to TRBJ1-3; D call uncertain. The V gene's germline CDR1 is MNHNS and CDR2 SASEGT. This CDR3 is built from 16 residues. V was cut by 4 bases and J by 0 bases, with 13 bases left in between. CDR3 region: CASSASPGDSGNTIYF. The CDR3 DNA reads as TGTGCCAGCAGTGCCTCCCCAGGTGACTCTGGAAACACCATATATTTT.

The rearrangement uses TRBV2 and TRBJ1-3; D uncertain. This CDR3 is built from 16 residues. Deletions cut 1 base from V and 0 bases from J, with 10 bases between. Germline values: CDR1 SNHLY, CDR2 FYNNEI. The CDR3 region is CASSEVDNSSGNTIYF. Here the CDR3 DNA reads TGTGCCAGCAGTGAAGTAGACAATAGCTCTGGAAACACCATATATTTT.

This rearrangement joins TRBV4-1 to TRBJ1-4; weak D call: TRBD1 (5 bases). Germline lookup yields CDR1 MGHRA and CDR2 YSYEKL. V lost 0 bases and J lost 11, with 7 bases in between. The CDR3 consists of 12 residues. The CDR3 sequence: CASSQDRQKLFF. CDR3 sequence (DNA): TGCGCCAGCAGCCAAGATAGACAGAAACTGTTTTTT.

The sample holds one count of this clone. The chain carries TRBV4-2 and TRBJ2-2; no firm D call. The CDR3 has 14 residues. Germline V CDR1 and CDR2: LGHNA, YNFKEQ. The V gene lost 1 base and the J gene lost 2 bases, with 5 bases spanning the gap. The CDR3 reads CASSQVLNTGELFF. As DNA, the CDR3 is TGTGCCAGCAGCCAAGTACTAAACACCGGGGAGCTGTTTTTT.

CDR3 protein: CASSQDSRGTFF. The CDR3, as DNA: TGTGCCAGCAGCCAAGATAGCAGGGGGACGTTCTTC. The genes are TRBV3-1 (or the pseudogene TRBV3-2) and TRBJ2-1; 7 bases match TRBD1. V lost 0 bases, J lost 15 bases, and 5 bases stayed unmatched. Per the germline V gene, CDR1 is LGHDT and CDR2 is YNNKEL (reference sequence). The CDR3 contains 12 residues.

V usage is TRBV7-2 and J usage is TRBJ1-4; the match to TRBD1 covers 12 bases. Germline V lookup: CDR1 SGHTA, CDR2 FQGNSA. Trimming took 5 bases from V and 11 from J; bases not matched to a gene: 15. The CDR3 runs 17 residues. The CDR3 region has the DNA TGTGCCAGCAGCCCAGCCGGGACAGGGGGCGCCTCGGAGAAACTGTTTTTT. This codes for CASSPAGTGGASEKLFF. The full variable domain, completed using reference TRBV7-2 and TRBJ1-4, is GAGVSQSPSNKVTEKGKDVELRCDPISGHTALYWYRQSLGQGLEFLIYFQGNSAPDKSGLPSDRFSAERTGGSVSTLTIQRTQQEDSAVYLCASSPAGTGGASEKLFFGSGTQLSVL.

The chain uses TRBV6-5 and TRBJ2-3, with 9 nucleotides matching TRBD2. CDR1 is MNHEY, CDR2 SVGAGI, per germline. The CDR3 covers 13 residues. V dropped 8 bases and J dropped 5; count of bases not matched to a gene: 5. This CDR3 is CASQAGGKDTQYF. For the CDR3, the DNA is TGTGCCAGCCAAGCGGGGGGAAAAGATACGCAGTATTTT.

The J gene is TRBJ1-3, the V gene TRBV6-2 or TRBV6-3, with D perhaps TRBD1 (5 bases). Germline V gene data show CDR1 as MNHEY and CDR2 as SVGEGT. CDR3 size: 16 residues. V was trimmed by 0 bases and J by 3 bases, leaving 12 bases between them. For the CDR3, the DNA is TGTGCCAGCAGTTACTCGCGCCAGGGTCTTGGAAACACCATATATTTT. This encodes CASSYSRQGLGNTIYF.

The chain carries TRBV9 and TRBJ2-3; 8 positions agree with TRBD1. The CDR3 consists of 15 residues. Germline V gives CDR1 SGDLS, CDR2 YYNGEE. The J segment lost 4 bases and the V segment lost 3 bases, leaving 7 bases of the junction unmatched. CDR3 DNA: TGTGCCAGCAGCGGGCAGGGGGCATTAGCAGATACGCAGTATTTT. This encodes CASSGQGALADTQYF.

V is TRBV12-3 or TRBV12-4 and J is TRBJ1-1; 7 bases are shared with TRBD1. CDR3 length: 13 residues. Trimming removed 7 bases from V and 5 bases from J; junction bases left unmatched: 7. CDR3 sequence: CASTLTGATEAFF. In nucleotides, the CDR3 is TGTGCCAGCACCCTCACAGGGGCAACTGAAGCTTTCTTT.

The V and J genes are TRBV5-6 and TRBJ1-2, with 8 bases aligning to TRBD1. The CDR3 has 15 amino acids. V gave up 3 bases and J gave up 4 bases; unmatched junction bases: 8. Germline V gives CDR1 SGHDT, CDR2 YYEEEE. CDR3 DNA: TGTGCCAGCAGCTCGCCGGGACAGGTGCTCTATGGCTACACCTTC. It is translated as CASSSPGQVLYGYTF.

The genes are TRBV13 and TRBJ1-6, with TRBD1 matching 10 bases. The CDR3 has 19 amino acids. Germline CDR1 reads PRHDT; CDR2 reads FYEKMQ (reference sequence). Trimming took 0 bases from V and 6 from J; bases not matched to a gene: 11. The CDR3 is CASSLGRDRGIRSNSPLHF. CDR3 DNA: TGTGCCAGCAGCTTAGGCCGGGACAGGGGAATCAGGAGTAATTCACCCCTCCACTTT. Full variable domain (remainder filled in from reference TRBV13 and TRBJ1-6): AAGVIQSPRHLIKEKRETATLKCYPIPRHDTVYWYQQGPGQDPQFLISFYEKMQSDKGSIPDRFSAQQFSDYHSELNMSSLELGDSALYFCASSLGRDRGIRSNSPLHFGNGTRLTVT.

The rearrangement joins TRBV6-7 to TRBJ1-2; 8 nucleotides align to TRBD1. TRBV6-7 is marked as an open reading frame, function uncertain. The ends lost 8 bases at V and 7 bases at J; junction bases unmatched: 9. This CDR3 region has 13 residues. The CDR3 loop is CASRLDRAAGYTF. The CDR3, as DNA: TGTGCCAGCCGTCTGGACAGGGCAGCTGGCTACACCTTC.

V is TRBV28 and J is TRBJ1-4, with no clear D. Trimming took 8 bases from V and 8 from J, leaving 12 bases between them. Germline CDR1 MDHEN, CDR2 SYDVKM. The CDR3 spans 12 residues. The CDR3 bases are TGTGCCAGCTTTGGCCGGCGGGAAAAACTGTTTTTT. Protein: CASFGRREKLFF. The full variable domain, with the rest looked up from reference TRBV28 and TRBJ1-4, is DVKVTQSSRYLVKRTGEKVFLECVQDMDHENMFWYRQDPGLGLRLIYFSYDVKMKEKGDIPEGYSVSREKKERFSLILESASTNQTSMYLCASFGRREKLFFGSGTQLSVL.

This chain connects TRBV29-1 to TRBJ2-1; TRBD2 matches 10 bases. This CDR3 contains 14 residues. V lost 6 bases, J lost 9 bases, and 11 bases stayed unmatched. Germline values: CDR1 SQVTM, CDR2 ANQGSEA. The CDR3 DNA reads as TGCAGCGTGCCGCCAGCGGGGGGGCTCTCTGAGCAGTTCTTC. This gives the protein CSVPPAGGLSEQFF.

This clone was picked up a small number of times. V gene TRBV29-1 combines with J gene TRBJ2-7; 7 bases are shared with TRBD1. This CDR3 has 12 residues. J was trimmed by 3 bases and V by 6 bases; bases with no gene match: 5. Germline-derived CDR1 and CDR2 are SQVTM and ANQGSEA. Written as DNA, the CDR3 is TGCAGCGTAGGACCAGGGGGCTACGAGCAGTACTTC. Its protein product is CSVGPGGYEQYF.

The chain carries TRBV19 and TRBJ2-5, with D possibly matching TRBD2 (5 bases). The V gene's germline CDR1 is LNHDA and CDR2 SQIVND (reference sequence). V gave up 5 bases and J gave up 9 bases, with 10 bases separating them. The CDR3 covers 11 residues. The CDR3: CASSAPGAQYF. In DNA, the CDR3 is TGTGCCAGTAGTGCCCCCGGGGCCCAGTACTTC.